What follows are 20 T cell receptor beta chains derived from one specimen sequenced in a study of blood T cell repertoires in COVID-19. Profiled with immunoSEQ multiplex PCR; TCRdb holds only in-frame clones, not every one. Here the sample spans around 53,000 clones, roughly 90% being singletons. The sequencing input was peripheral blood. The receptors come from a human donor in a cohort sampled during active COVID-19.

V is TRBV4-3 and J is TRBJ1-6; D gene uncertain. The CDR3 is made up of 14 amino acids. The germline CDR1 and CDR2 sequences are LGHNA and YSLEER. Trimming took off 5 bases at V and 10 bases at J, with 15 bases between the two ends. Here the CDR3 DNA reads TGCGCCAGCAGCTCCCAGGTTCCGCCGTCACCCCTCCACTTT. It is translated as CASSSQVPPSPLHF.

The chain employs TRBV7-9 and TRBJ1-2; D might be TRBD1 (5 bases). V dropped 9 bases and J dropped 3 bases, with 14 bases sitting between them. The germline V gene has CDR1 SEHNR and CDR2 FQNEAQ (reference sequence). The CDR3 consists of 13 residues. The CDR3: CASSQVVHYGYTF. The CDR3 nucleotides are TGTGCCAGTTCACAGGTTGTTCACTATGGCTACACCTTC. The full variable domain, in which reference TRBV7-9 and TRBJ1-2 provide the parts outside the CDR3, is DTGVSQNPRHKITKRGQNVTFRCDPISEHNRLYWYRQTLGQGPEFLTYFQNEAQLEKSRLLSDRFSAERPKGSFSTLEIQRTEQGDSAMYLCASSQVVHYGYTFGSGTRLTVV.

The chain joins TRBV25-1 to TRBJ1-4; D call uncertain. In germline, CDR1 is MGHDK, CDR2 SYGVNS. The V gene lost 7 bases and the J gene lost 11 bases, with 26 bases spanning the gap. This CDR3 has 16 amino acids. For the CDR3, the DNA is TGTGCCAGCACAAACACTTTATCGGCTGCCGGAGGGAAACTGTTTTTT. This codes for CASTNTLSAAGGKLFF.

The V gene is TRBV5-1, the J gene TRBJ2-7, with 7 bases matching TRBD1. The V gene's germline CDR1 is SGHRS and CDR2 YFSETQ. The CDR3 is 14 residues long. J lost 2 bases, V lost 0 bases, and 2 bases had no gene match. This CDR3 is CASSLGDRAYEQYF. CDR3 DNA sequence: TGCGCCAGCAGCTTGGGGGACAGAGCCTACGAGCAGTACTTC.

J is TRBJ2-7 and V is TRBV14; 7 bases are a match to TRBD2. V lost 1 base to trimming and J lost 7 bases; unmatched junction nucleotides: 19. This CDR3 is 18 amino acids long. In germline, CDR1 is SGHDN, CDR2 FVKESK. CDR3 sequence reads: CASSQGLIGAGAWEEQYF. The CDR3 DNA sequence: TGTGCCAGCAGCCAAGGTTTGATCGGGGCGGGAGCCTGGGAGGAGCAGTACTTC.

The rearrangement joins TRBV10-3 to TRBJ1-5; 10 positions agree with TRBD1. V trimming: 4 bases; J trimming: 5 bases; junction bases outside the gene matches: 2. CDR3 length: 14 residues. In germline, CDR1 is ENHRY, CDR2 SYGVKD. The CDR3 spells CAISAGTGDQPQHF. As DNA, the CDR3 is TGTGCCATCAGTGCCGGGACAGGGGATCAGCCCCAGCATTTT.

This rearrangement joins TRBV18 to TRBJ2-2, with D tentatively TRBD2 (5 bases). The CDR3 spans 15 residues. V was clipped by 3 bases and J by 2 bases, with 10 bases between them. The germline gives CDR1 KGHSH, CDR2 LQKENI. CDR3 coding DNA: TGTGCCAGCTCACCTGTCGAGGGAAACACCGGGGAGCTGTTTTTT. This encodes CASSPVEGNTGELFF.

This chain uses TRBV28 with TRBJ2-1; 10 bases align to TRBD2. The length of the CDR3 is 16 residues. Germline CDR1 reads MDHEN; CDR2 reads SYDVKM. The ends lost 1 base at V and 7 bases at J; junction bases unmatched: 7. Here the CDR3 reads CASSLSLAGVGNEQFF. The CDR3 DNA reads TGTGCCAGCAGTTTATCTCTAGCGGGAGTAGGAAATGAGCAGTTCTTC.

The chain joins TRBV13 to TRBJ1-1, with 9 bases matching TRBD1. V trimming: 5 bases; J trimming: 4 bases; junction bases outside the gene matches: 2. Germline V gene data show CDR1 as PRHDT and CDR2 as FYEKMQ (reference sequence). This CDR3 is 13 amino acids long. The CDR3 DNA reads as TGTGCCAGCAGCCAGGACAGGGGCACTGAAGCTTTCTTT. This codes for CASSQDRGTEAFF.

The chain links TRBV3-1 (or the pseudogene TRBV3-2) to TRBJ2-5, with 8 bases aligning to TRBD1. This CDR3 has 16 residues. CDR1 and CDR2 from the germline V gene are LGHDT and YNNKEL (reference sequence). V was clipped by 1 base and J by 5 bases; unmatched bases: 9. The CDR3 DNA sequence: TGTGCCAGCAGCCAAGTCTCAGACAGGGGCGAGGAGACCCAGTACTTC. Translation gives CASSQVSDRGEETQYF.

The V call is TRBV5-1, the J call TRBJ2-2; possible D gene TRBD1, 7 bases. Germline V gene data show CDR1 as SGHRS and CDR2 as YFSETQ. The CDR3 extends over 16 amino acids. The V gene lost 3 bases and the J gene lost 4 bases, with 16 bases spanning the gap. CDR3: CASSWRAAGGTGELFF. DNA of the CDR3: TGCGCCAGCAGCTGGAGGGCTGCAGGGGGCACCGGGGAGCTGTTTTTT. The full variable domain, completed using reference TRBV5-1 and TRBJ2-2, is KAGVTQTPRYLIKTRGQQVTLSCSPISGHRSVSWYQQTPGQGLQFLFEYFSETQRNKGNFPGRFSGRQFSNSRSEMNVSTLELGDSALYLCASSWRAAGGTGELFFGEGSRLTVL.

The genes are TRBV11-2 and TRBJ1-5; possible D gene TRBD1, 5 bases. CDR3 length: 16 residues. The V and J ends lost 3 bases and 3 bases respectively, with 15 bases between them. CDR1 and CDR2 (germline): SGHAT, FQNNGV. As DNA, the CDR3 is TGTGCCAGCAGCTTGCCGAGAGGACACCTCAATCAGCCCCAGCATTTT. Translating gives CASSLPRGHLNQPQHF.

This chain links TRBV27 with TRBJ2-1, with TRBD1 as a possible D gene (6 bases). V lost 3 bases and J 2 bases, leaving 11 bases between the germline ends. The length of the CDR3 is 15 residues. The germline V gene encodes CDR1 MNHEY and CDR2 SMNVEV (reference sequence). In DNA form, the CDR3 reads TGTGCCAGCAGTTTCGAAACAGGGACCTACAATGAGCAGTTCTTC. Its translation is CASSFETGTYNEQFF.

The chain joins TRBV5-4 to TRBJ2-2; 7 bases line up with TRBD1. The CDR3 runs to 17 residues. J gave up 0 bases and V 4 bases, and 9 bases lay outside the gene matches. Germline V lookup: CDR1 SGHNT, CDR2 YYREEE (reference sequence). CDR3 nucleotide sequence: TGTGCCAGCAGCAAAGGGACAGCACAATCGAACACCGGGGAGCTGTTTTTT. Protein sequence: CASSKGTAQSNTGELFF.

V is TRBV6-2 or TRBV6-3 and J is TRBJ1-2, with TRBD1 matching over 9 bases. Trimming took 4 bases from V and 2 from J; bases not matched to a gene: 11. Germline CDR1 reads MNHEY; CDR2 reads SVGEGT. The CDR3 contains 17 residues. CDR3 residues: CASSFLDRGQWNYGYTF. CDR3 coding DNA: TGTGCCAGCAGTTTCTTGGACAGGGGACAGTGGAACTATGGCTACACCTTC.

This clone has just a few counts. This rearrangement joins TRBV6-6 to TRBJ1-6; D ambiguous. The CDR3 runs 14 residues. V was cut by 2 bases and J by 7 bases, with 9 bases left in between. Germline lookup yields CDR1 MNHNY and CDR2 SVGAGI (reference sequence). The CDR3 nucleotides are TGTGCCAGCAGTTACAGGACGGGAAATTCACCCCTCCACTTT. It codes for CASSYRTGNSPLHF.

This clone was detected a few times. The J gene is TRBJ1-5, the V gene TRBV19; D unclear. V was trimmed by 3 bases and J by 4 bases, leaving 7 bases between them. Per germline, CDR1 LNHDA and CDR2 SQIVND (reference sequence). The CDR3 consists of 13 residues. CDR3: CASSINGNQPQHF. The CDR3 DNA is TGTGCCAGTAGTATCAACGGTAATCAGCCCCAGCATTTT.

The chain couples TRBV3-1 (or the pseudogene TRBV3-2) to TRBJ1-2; D is ambiguous. Trimming took off 0 bases at V and 4 bases at J, with 12 bases between the two ends. Germline CDR1 and CDR2: LGHDT and YNNKEL (reference sequence). The CDR3 is made up of 15 amino acids. CDR3 residues: CASSQDSAGVYGYTF. Here the CDR3 DNA reads TGTGCCAGCAGCCAAGACTCGGCAGGTGTCTATGGCTACACCTTC.

The CDR3 DNA sequence: TGTGCCAGCAGCTTATTCCGGGGATTGGAGACCCAGTACTTC. This gives the protein CASSLFRGLETQYF. The V gene is TRBV7-2, the J gene TRBJ2-5, with a weak D call TRBD2 (5 bases). V was cut by 2 bases and J by 5 bases, with 12 bases left in between. The germline V gene has CDR1 SGHTA and CDR2 FQGNSA. The CDR3 is made up of 14 amino acids.

The V call is TRBV9, the J call TRBJ2-3; tentative D call: TRBD2 (6 bases). Trimming removed 3 bases from V and 8 bases from J, with 13 bases in between. Germline CDR1 SGDLS, CDR2 YYNGEE. The CDR3 length is 13 residues. The CDR3 spells CASSDIPGLTQYF. Here the CDR3 DNA reads TGTGCCAGCAGCGATATACCGGGACTTACGCAGTATTTT.